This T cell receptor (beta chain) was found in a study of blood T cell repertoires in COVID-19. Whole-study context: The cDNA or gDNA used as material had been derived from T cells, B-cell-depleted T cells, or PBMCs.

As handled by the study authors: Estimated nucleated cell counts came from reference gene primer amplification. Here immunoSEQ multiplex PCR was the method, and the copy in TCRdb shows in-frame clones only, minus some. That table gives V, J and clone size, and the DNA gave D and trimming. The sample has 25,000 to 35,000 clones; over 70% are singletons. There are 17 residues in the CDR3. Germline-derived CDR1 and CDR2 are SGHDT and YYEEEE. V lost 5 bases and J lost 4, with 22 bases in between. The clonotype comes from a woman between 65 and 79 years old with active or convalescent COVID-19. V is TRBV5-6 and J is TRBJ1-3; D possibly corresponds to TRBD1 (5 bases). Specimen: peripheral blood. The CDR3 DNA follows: TGTGCCAGCAGAAACCAAGGCAGGGTGTTTGGCGGAAACACCATATATTTT. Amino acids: CASRNQGRVFGGNTIYF.